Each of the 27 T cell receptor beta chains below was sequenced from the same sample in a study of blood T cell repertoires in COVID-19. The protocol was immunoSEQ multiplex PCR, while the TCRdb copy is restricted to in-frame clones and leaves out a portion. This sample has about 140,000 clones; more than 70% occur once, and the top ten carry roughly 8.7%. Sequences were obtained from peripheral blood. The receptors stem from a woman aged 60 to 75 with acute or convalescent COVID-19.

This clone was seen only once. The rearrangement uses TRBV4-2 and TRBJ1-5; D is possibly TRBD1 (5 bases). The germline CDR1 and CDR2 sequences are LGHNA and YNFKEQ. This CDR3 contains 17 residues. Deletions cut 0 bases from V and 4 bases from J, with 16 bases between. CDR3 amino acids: CASSQEEGSFGNQPQHF. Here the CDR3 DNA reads TGTGCCAGCAGCCAAGAGGAGGGGAGTTTTGGAAATCAGCCCCAGCATTTT.

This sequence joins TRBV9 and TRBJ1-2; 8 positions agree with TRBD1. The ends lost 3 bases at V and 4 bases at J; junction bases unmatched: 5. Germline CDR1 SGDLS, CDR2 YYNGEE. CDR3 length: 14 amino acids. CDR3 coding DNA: TGTGCCAGCAGCGGACAGGGGAGGGGCTATGGCTACACCTTC. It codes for CASSGQGRGYGYTF.

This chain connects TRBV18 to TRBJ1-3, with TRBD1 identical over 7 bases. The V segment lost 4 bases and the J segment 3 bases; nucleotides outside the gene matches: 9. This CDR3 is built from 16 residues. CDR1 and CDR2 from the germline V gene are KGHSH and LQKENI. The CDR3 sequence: CASSRNVRDSGNTIYF. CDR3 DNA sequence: TGTGCCAGCTCACGAAACGTCCGGGACAGTGGAAACACCATATATTTT.

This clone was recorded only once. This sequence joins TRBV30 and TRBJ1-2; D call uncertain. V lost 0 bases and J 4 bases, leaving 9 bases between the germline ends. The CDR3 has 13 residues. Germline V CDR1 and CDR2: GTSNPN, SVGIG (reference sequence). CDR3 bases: TGTGCCTGGAGTGTAGGTCGGGGCTATGGCTACACCTTC. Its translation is CAWSVGRGYGYTF.

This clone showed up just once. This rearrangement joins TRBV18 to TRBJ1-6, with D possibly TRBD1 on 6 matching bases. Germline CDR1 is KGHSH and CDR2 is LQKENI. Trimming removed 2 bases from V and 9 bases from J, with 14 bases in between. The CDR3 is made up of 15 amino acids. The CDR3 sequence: CASSPGSDSSSPLHF. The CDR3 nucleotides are TGTGCCAGCTCACCAGGGTCGGACAGTAGTTCACCCCTCCACTTT.

The CDR3 DNA follows: TGTGCCAGCAGTGAATCTCCCTATTCCGGCTATGGCTACACCTTC. It is translated as CASSESPYSGYGYTF. The chain carries TRBV6-1 and TRBJ1-2; D not certain. The CDR3 consists of 15 residues. CDR1 and CDR2 from the germline V gene are MNHNS and SASEGT. The V end was cut by 2 bases, the J end by 4 bases, with 14 bases between.

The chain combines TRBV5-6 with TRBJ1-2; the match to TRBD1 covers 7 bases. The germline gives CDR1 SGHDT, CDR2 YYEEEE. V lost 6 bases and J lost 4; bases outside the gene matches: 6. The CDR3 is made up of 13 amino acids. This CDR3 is CASILTGSYGYTF. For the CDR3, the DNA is TGTGCCAGCATCCTGACAGGGTCCTATGGCTACACCTTC.

This chain's CDR3 is CASSGDGGRLYSYNEQFF. The CDR3 DNA follows: TGCGCCAGCAGCGGGGATGGAGGCCGTCTCTACTCCTACAATGAGCAGTTCTTC. This chain connects TRBV5-1 to TRBJ2-1; a possible D gene is TRBD2 (5 bases). The CDR3 consists of 18 residues. V lost 4 bases and J lost 0, with 20 bases in between. CDR1 and CDR2 from the germline V gene are SGHRS and YFSETQ.

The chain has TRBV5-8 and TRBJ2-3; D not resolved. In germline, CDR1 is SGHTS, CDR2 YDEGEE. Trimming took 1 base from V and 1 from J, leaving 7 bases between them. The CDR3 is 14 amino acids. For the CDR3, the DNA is TGTGCCAGCAGCTTGTCCGGTGGCACAGATACGCAGTATTTT. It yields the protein CASSLSGGTDTQYF.

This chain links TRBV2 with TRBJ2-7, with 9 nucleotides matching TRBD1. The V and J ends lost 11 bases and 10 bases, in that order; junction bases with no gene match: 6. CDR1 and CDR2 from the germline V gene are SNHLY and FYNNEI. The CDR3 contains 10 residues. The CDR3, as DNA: TGTGCCGCCAAGGGACAGGGCCAGTACTTC. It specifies CAAKGQGQYF. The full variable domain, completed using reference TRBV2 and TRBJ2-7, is EPEVTQTPSHQVTQMGQEVILRCVPISNHLYFYWYRQILGQKVEFLVSFYNNEISEKSEIFDDQFSVERPDGSNFTLKIRSTKLEDSAMYFCAAKGQGQYFGPGTRLTVT.

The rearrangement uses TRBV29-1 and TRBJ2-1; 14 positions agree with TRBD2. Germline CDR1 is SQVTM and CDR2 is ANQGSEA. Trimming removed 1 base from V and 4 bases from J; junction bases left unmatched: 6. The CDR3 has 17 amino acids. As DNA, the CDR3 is TGCAGCGTTGAAGGACTAGCGGGGGGGCATGGGTACAATGAGCAGTTCTTC. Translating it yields CSVEGLAGGHGYNEQFF.

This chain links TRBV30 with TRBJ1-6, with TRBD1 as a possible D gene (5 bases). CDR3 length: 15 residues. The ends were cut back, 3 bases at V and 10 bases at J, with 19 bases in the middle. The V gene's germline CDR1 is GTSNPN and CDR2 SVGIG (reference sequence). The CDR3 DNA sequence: TGTGCCTGGAGCCCCTCGGGGAGGGGAGACTCACCCCTCCACTTT. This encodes CAWSPSGRGDSPLHF.

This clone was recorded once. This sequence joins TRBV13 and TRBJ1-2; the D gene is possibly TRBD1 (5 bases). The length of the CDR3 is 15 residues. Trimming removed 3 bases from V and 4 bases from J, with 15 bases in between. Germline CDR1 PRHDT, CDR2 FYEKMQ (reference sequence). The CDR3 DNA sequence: TGTGCCAGCAGCTTCCGGACATCGGGTTCCTATGGCTACACCTTC. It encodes CASSFRTSGSYGYTF. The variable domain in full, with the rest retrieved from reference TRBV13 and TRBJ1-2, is AAGVIQSPRHLIKEKRETATLKCYPIPRHDTVYWYQQGPGQDPQFLISFYEKMQSDKGSIPDRFSAQQFSDYHSELNMSSLELGDSALYFCASSFRTSGSYGYTFGSGTRLTVV.

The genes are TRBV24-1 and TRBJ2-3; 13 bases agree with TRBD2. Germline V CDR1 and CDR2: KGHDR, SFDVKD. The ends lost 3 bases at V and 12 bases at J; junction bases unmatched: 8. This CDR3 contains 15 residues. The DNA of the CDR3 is TGTGCCACCAGTGATCCCGGGACTAGCGGGGCCCATCAGTATTTT. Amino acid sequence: CATSDPGTSGAHQYF.

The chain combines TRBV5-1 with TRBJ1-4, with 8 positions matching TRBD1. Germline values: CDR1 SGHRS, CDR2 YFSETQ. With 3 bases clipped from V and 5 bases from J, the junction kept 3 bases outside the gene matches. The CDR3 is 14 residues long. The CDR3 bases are TGCGCCAGCAGCTCGGGACAGGAGAATGAAAAACTGTTTTTT. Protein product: CASSSGQENEKLFF.

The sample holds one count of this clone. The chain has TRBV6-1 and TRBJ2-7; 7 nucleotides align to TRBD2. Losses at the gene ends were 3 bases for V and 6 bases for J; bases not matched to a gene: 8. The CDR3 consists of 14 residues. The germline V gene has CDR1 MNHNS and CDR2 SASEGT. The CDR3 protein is CASSDWGGNLEQYF. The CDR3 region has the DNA TGTGCCAGCAGTGATTGGGGGGGTAACCTCGAGCAGTACTTC.

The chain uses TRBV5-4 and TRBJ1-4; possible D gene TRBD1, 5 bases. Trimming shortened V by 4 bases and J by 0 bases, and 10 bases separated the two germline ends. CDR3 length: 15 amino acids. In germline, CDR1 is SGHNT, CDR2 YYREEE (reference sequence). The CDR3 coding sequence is TGTGCCAGCAGCGCCTACAGGTCAACTAATGAAAAACTGTTTTTT. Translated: CASSAYRSTNEKLFF.

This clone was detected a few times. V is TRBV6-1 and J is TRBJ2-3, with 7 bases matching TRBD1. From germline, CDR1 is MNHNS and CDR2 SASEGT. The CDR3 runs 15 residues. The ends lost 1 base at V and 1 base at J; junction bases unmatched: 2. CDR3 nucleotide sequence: TGTGCCAGCAGTGAAGACAGGGGAGGCACAGATACGCAGTATTTT. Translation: CASSEDRGGTDTQYF.

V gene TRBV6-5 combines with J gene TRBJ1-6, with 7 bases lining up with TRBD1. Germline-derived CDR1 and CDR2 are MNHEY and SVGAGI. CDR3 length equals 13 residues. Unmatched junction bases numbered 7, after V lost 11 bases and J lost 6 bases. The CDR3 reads CAGGQALNSPLHF. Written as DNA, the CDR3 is TGTGCCGGCGGACAGGCCCTTAATTCACCCCTCCACTTT.

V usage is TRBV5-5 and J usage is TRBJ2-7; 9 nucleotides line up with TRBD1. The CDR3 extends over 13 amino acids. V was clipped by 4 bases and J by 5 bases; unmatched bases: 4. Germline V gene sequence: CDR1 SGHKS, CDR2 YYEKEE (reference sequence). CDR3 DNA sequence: TGTGCCAGCAGCAGGACAGGGGTCCACGAGCAGTACTTC. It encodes CASSRTGVHEQYF. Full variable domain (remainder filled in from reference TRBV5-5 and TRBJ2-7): DAGVTQSPTHLIKTRGQQVTLRCSPISGHKSVSWYQQVLGQGPQFIFQYYEKEERGRGNFPDRFSARQFPNYSSELNVNALLLGDSALYLCASSRTGVHEQYFGPGTRLTVT.

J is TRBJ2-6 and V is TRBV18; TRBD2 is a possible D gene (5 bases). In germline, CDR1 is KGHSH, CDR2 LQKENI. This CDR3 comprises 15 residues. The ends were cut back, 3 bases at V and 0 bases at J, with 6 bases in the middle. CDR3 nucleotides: TGTGCCAGCTCACCTGGGAGCTCTGGGGCCAACGTCCTGACTTTC. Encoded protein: CASSPGSSGANVLTF.

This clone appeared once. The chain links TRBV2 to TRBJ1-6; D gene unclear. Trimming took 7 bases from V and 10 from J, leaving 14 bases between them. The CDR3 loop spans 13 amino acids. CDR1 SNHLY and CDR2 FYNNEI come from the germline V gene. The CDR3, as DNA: TGTGCCAGCATGGCCGATATGAAGTCACCCCTCCACTTT. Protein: CASMADMKSPLHF. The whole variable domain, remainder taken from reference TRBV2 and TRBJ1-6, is EPEVTQTPSHQVTQMGQEVILRCVPISNHLYFYWYRQILGQKVEFLVSFYNNEISEKSEIFDDQFSVERPDGSNFTLKIRSTKLEDSAMYFCASMADMKSPLHFGNGTRLTVT.

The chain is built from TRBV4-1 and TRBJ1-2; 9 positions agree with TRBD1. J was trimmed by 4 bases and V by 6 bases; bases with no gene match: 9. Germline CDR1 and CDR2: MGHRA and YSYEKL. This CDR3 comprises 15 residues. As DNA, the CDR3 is TGCGCCAGCAGTCCTACAGGGGGCCACGGCTATGGCTACACCTTC. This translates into CASSPTGGHGYGYTF.

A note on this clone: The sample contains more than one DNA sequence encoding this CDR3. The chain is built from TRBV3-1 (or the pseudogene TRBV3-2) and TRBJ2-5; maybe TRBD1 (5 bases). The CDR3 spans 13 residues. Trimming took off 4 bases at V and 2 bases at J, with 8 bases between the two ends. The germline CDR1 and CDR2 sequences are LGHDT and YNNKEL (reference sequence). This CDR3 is CASSRGLQETQYF. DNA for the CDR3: TGTGCCAGCAGCCGGGGCCTACAAGAGACCCAGTACTTC.

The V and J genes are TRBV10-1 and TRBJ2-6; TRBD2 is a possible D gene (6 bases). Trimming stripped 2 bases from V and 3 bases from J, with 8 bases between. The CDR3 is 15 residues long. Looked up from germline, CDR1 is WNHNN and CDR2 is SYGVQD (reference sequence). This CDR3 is CASSEGGSGANVLTF. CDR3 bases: TGCGCCAGCAGTGAGGGGGGGAGTGGGGCCAACGTCCTGACTTTC.

CDR3 sequence: CASSIGDRGYYGYTF. The CDR3 DNA reads TGTGCCAGCAGTATCGGGGACAGGGGGTACTATGGCTACACCTTC. The gene calls are TRBV28 and TRBJ1-2; 11 nucleotides match TRBD1. Germline-derived CDR1 and CDR2 are MDHEN and SYDVKM. V shed 5 bases and J 3 bases; nucleotides not matched to a gene: 5. This CDR3 has 15 residues.

CDR3 DNA: TGTGCCACCAGTGATTTTACGGCCAGGCTCACAGATACGCAGTATTTT. It encodes CATSDFTARLTDTQYF. The rearrangement links TRBV24-1 to TRBJ2-3; D not resolved. Germline V gene lookup returns CDR1 KGHDR and CDR2 SFDVKD. The CDR3 runs to 16 residues. V gave up 1 base and J gave up 2 bases, with 12 bases separating them.